Listed below are T cell receptor beta chains from one sample, sequenced in a study of cytomegalovirus exposure and HLA in healthy donors. Sequencing was performed with immunoSEQ multiplex PCR; in TCRdb, only in-frame clones are kept and a portion is missing. Here the sample spans about 110,000 clones, around 80% being singletons. The sequencing input was PBMCs. These receptors were taken from a man aged 60 to 69 in good health and CMV-seronegative. Both conserved end residues are part of each CDR3. A D gene is named only where the DNA matches it firmly. The size field is filled for only some rows; it gives once, few, many or a size class.

v_call	clone_size	d_call	j_call	cdr3_aa	cdr3_nt
TRBV7-6	NA	TRBD1	TRBJ2-3	CASSLHSGQTVLDTQYF	TGTGCCAGCAGCTTACATTCGGGACAGACGGTTCTGGATACGCAGTATTTT
TRBV6-5	NA	NA	TRBJ1-3	CASCGRLSSGNTIYF	TGTGCCAGCTGTGGCAGGTTAAGCTCTGGAAACACCATATATTTT
TRBV5-1	once	NA	TRBJ2-7	CASSLVGSLAPHEQYF	TGCGCCAGCAGCTTGGTGGGGTCTCTAGCGCCCCACGAGCAGTACTTC
TRBV18	NA	TRBD1	TRBJ2-7	CASSPDRGPSYEQYF	TGTGCCAGCTCACCGGACAGGGGACCCTCCTACGAGCAGTACTTC
TRBV7-3	NA	TRBD1	TRBJ1-2	CASSSDPGTGGLGYTF	TGTGCCAGCAGCTCTGACCCCGGGACAGGAGGTTTGGGCTACACCTTC
TRBV7-9	few	TRBD1	TRBJ1-5	CASSLGQGASRNQPQHF	TGTGCCAGCAGCTTGGGGCAGGGGGCATCGAGGAATCAGCCCCAGCATTTT
TRBV9	NA	TRBD2	TRBJ2-5	CASSLGLAGQETQYF	TGTGCCAGCAGCCTCGGACTAGCGGGGCAAGAGACCCAGTACTTC
TRBV6-1	NA	TRBD1	TRBJ1-1	CASSEHRGRTEAFF	TGTGCCAGCAGTGAACACAGGGGGCGGACTGAAGCTTTCTTT
TRBV4-1	NA	NA	TRBJ1-5	CASSQDRGGLEQPQHF	TGCGCCAGCAGCCAAGATAGAGGAGGCTTGGAGCAGCCCCAGCATTTT
TRBV5-4	NA	TRBD1	TRBJ1-1	CASSSRGTGVGNTEAFF	TGTGCCAGCAGTTCGCGTGGGACAGGGGTGGGGAACACTGAAGCTTTCTTT
TRBV7-2	NA	NA	TRBJ2-5	CASSLAGVETQYF	TGTGCCAGCAGCTTAGCGGGCGTGGAGACCCAGTACTTC
TRBV19	once	NA	TRBJ1-5	CASRVGLNLNQPQHF	TGTGCCAGTAGGGTCGGACTGAATCTCAATCAGCCCCAGCATTTT
TRBV5-1	once	TRBD1	TRBJ2-5	CASSPGQGTYF	TGCGCCAGCAGCCCGGGACAGGGGACGTACTTC
TRBV7-2	NA	TRBD1	TRBJ1-1	CASSPSQGAISEAFF	TGTGCCAGCAGCCCCTCCCAGGGGGCTATATCTGAAGCTTTCTTT
TRBV7-8	NA	NA	TRBJ2-6	CASTIYGANVLTF	TGTGCCAGCACCATCTATGGGGCCAACGTCCTGACTTTC
TRBV25-1	NA	TRBD1	TRBJ1-1	CASSGMGQGNTEAFF	TGTGCCAGCAGTGGGATGGGACAGGGGAACACTGAAGCTTTCTTT
TRBV6-1	NA	NA	TRBJ1-5	CASSPQGIGNQPQHF	TGTGCCAGCAGCCCACAGGGTATCGGCAATCAGCCCCAGCATTTT
TRBV11-2	NA	TRBD1	TRBJ1-6	CASSSTGGTNSPLHF	TGTGCCAGCAGCTCGACAGGGGGGACCAATTCACCCCTCCACTTT
TRBV19	few	NA	TRBJ1-1	CASSWSGVNMNTEAFF	TGTGCCAGTAGCTGGTCCGGAGTCAACATGAACACTGAAGCTTTCTTT
TRBV27	NA	TRBD1	TRBJ1-1	CASSLIPFGQGNTEAFF	TGTGCCAGCAGTTTGATCCCCTTCGGACAGGGGAACACTGAAGCTTTCTTT
TRBV30	few	TRBD1	TRBJ1-5	CAWSVLDRGRGEPQHF	TGTGCCTGGAGTGTACTCGACAGGGGGCGCGGGGAGCCCCAGCATTTT
TRBV14	NA	NA	TRBJ1-1	CASSQARGANTEAFF	TGTGCCAGCAGCCAAGCCCGAGGAGCCAACACTGAAGCTTTCTTT